This T cell receptor beta chain comes out of a study of control samples from healthy donors and cancer patients. V was clipped by 5 bases and J by 1 base; unmatched bases: 10. This CDR3 spans 16 amino acids. Germline-derived CDR1 and CDR2 are SGHVS and FNYEAQ. Assay: immunoSEQ multiplex PCR; the TCRdb copy retains only in-frame clones and omits some. The repertoire holds roughly 130,000 clones, roughly nine tenths seen once, with roughly 8.7% in the top ten. The genes are TRBV7-6 and TRBJ2-7, with TRBD2 identical over 8 bases. Sequencing was carried out using blood. This TCR was recovered from a woman between 25 and 40 years old in good health. The CDR3 region has the DNA TGTGCCAGCAGCCCGGGAGGGGCCGGCGGGTCCTACGAGCAGTACTTC. Residues: CASSPGGAGGSYEQYF.